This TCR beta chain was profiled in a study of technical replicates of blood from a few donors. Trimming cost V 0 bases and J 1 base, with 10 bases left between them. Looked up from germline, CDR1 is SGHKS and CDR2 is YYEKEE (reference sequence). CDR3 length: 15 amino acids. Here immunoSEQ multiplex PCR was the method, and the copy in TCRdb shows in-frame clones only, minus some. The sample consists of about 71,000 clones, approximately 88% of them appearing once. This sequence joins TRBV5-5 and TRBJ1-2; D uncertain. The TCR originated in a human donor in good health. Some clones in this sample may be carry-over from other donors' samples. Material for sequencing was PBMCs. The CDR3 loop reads CASSLVLTGNYGYTF. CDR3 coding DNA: TGTGCCAGCAGCTTGGTGCTGACGGGTAACTATGGCTACACCTTC.